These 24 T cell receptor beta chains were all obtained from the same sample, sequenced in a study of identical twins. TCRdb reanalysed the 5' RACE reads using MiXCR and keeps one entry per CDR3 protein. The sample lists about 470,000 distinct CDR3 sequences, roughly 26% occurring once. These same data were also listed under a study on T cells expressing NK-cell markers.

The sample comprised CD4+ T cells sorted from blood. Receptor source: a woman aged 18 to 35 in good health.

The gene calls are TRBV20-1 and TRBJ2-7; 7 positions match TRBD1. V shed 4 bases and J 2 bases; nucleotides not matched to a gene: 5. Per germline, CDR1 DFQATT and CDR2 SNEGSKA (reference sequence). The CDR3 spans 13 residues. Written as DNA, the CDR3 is TGCAGTGCTACCGGGACAGAGACCTACGAGCAGTACTTC. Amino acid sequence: CSATGTETYEQYF.

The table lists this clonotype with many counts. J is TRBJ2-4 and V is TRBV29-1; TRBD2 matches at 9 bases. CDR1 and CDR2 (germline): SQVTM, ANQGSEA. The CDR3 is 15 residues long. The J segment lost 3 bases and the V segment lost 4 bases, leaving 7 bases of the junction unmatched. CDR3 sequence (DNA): TGCAGCGTTGGAGGGCTTAGCGGGGGCAAAAACATTCAGTACTTC. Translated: CSVGGLSGGKNIQYF.

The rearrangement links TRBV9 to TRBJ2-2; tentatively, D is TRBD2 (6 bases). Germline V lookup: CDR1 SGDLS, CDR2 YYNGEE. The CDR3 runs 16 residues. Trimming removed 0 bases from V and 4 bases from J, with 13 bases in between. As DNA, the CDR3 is TGTGCCAGCAGCGTAGTAGCTAGCGAGGCCACCGGGGAGCTGTTTTTT. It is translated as CASSVVASEATGELFF.

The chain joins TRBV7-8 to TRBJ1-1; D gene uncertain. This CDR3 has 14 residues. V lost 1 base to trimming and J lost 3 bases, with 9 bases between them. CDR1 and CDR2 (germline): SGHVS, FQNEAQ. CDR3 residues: CASSLESGYTEAFF. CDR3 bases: TGTGCCAGCAGCTTAGAATCCGGGTACACTGAAGCTTTCTTT.

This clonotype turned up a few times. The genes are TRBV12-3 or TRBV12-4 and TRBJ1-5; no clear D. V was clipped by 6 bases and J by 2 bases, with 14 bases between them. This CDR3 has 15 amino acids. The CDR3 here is CASRGWGEGNQPQHF. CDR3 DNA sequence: TGTGCCAGCAGGGGATGGGGAGAGGGCAATCAGCCCCAGCATTTT.

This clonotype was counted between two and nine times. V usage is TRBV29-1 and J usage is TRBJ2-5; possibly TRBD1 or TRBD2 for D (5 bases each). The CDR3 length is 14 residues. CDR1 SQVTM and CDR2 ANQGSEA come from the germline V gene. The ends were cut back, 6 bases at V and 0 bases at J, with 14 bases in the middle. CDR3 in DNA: TGCAGCGTCGGGACCCCCTCCAACCAAGAGACCCAGTACTTC. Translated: CSVGTPSNQETQYF.

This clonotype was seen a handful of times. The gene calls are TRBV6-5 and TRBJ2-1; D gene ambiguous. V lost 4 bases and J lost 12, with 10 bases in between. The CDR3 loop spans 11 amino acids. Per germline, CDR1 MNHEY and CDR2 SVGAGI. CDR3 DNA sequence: TGTGCCAGCAGTTCCCCACCCCGGCAGTTCTTC. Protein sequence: CASSSPPRQFF.

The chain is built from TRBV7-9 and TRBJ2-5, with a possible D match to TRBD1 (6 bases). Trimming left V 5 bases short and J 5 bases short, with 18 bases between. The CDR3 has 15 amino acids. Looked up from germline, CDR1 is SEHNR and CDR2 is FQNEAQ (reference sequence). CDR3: CASSQDSKSWETQYF. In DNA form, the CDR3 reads TGTGCCAGCAGCCAGGACAGCAAATCTTGGGAGACCCAGTACTTC.

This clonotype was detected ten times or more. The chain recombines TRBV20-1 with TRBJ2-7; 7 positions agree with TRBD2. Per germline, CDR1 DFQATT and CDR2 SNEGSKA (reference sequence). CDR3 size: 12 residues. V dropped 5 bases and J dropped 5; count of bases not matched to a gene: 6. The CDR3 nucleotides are TGCAGTGCTTTTGCGGGAGTAAACGAGCAGTACTTC. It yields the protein CSAFAGVNEQYF.

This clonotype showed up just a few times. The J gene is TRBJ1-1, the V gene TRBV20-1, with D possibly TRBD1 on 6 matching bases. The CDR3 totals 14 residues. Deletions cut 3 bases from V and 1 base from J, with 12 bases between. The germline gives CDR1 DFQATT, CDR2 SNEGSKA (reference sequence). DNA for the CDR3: TGCAGTGCTAGGGGGGGGGCGGCGAACACTGAAGCTTTCTTT. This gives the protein CSARGGAANTEAFF.

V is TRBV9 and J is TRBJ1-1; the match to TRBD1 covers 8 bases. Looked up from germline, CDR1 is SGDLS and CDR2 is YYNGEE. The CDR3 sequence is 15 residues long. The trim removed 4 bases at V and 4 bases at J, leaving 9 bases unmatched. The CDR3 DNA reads TGTGCCAGCAGCCTAGACGGAACAGGGGGCACTGAAGCTTTCTTT. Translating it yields CASSLDGTGGTEAFF.

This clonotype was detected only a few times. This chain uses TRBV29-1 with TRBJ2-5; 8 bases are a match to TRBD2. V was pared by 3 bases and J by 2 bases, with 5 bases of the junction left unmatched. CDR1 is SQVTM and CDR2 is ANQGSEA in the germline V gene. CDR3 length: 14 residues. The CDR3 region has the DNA TGCAGCGTTGACACTAGCGGAGGGCAAGAGACCCAGTACTTC. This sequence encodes CSVDTSGGQETQYF.

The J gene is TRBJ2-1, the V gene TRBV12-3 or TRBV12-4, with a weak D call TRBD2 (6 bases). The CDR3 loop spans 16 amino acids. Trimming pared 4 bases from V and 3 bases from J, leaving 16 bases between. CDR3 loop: CASSWGLLQDYNEQFF. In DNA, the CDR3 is TGTGCCAGCAGTTGGGGACTCCTCCAAGACTACAATGAGCAGTTCTTC.

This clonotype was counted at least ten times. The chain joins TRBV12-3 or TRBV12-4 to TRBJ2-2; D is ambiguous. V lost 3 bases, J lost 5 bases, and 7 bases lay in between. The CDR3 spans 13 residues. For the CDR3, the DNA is TGTGCCAGCAGTTTTAGAGGTACCGGGGAGCTGTTTTTT. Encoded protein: CASSFRGTGELFF.

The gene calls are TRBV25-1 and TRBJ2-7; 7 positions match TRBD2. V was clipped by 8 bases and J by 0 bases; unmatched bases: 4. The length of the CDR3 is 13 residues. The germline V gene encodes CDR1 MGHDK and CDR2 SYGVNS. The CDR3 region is CASGRDYSYEQYF. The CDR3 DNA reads TGTGCCAGCGGCCGGGACTACTCCTACGAGCAGTACTTC.

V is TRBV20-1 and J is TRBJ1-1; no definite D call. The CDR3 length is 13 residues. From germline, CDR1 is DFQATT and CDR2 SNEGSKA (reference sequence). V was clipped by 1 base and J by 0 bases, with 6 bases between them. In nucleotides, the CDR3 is TGCAGTGCTAGAGGAGACGTGAACACTGAAGCTTTCTTT. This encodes CSARGDVNTEAFF.

CDR3 coding DNA: TGTGCCAGCAGTTATTCCGGCAGGGTTGGTGAAGCTTTCTTT. It yields the protein CASSYSGRVGEAFF. The chain combines TRBV6-5 with TRBJ1-1; weak D call: TRBD1 (5 bases). The V and J ends lost 3 bases and 7 bases respectively, with 15 bases between them. The CDR3 has 14 residues. Germline assignment: CDR1 MNHEY and CDR2 SVGAGI.

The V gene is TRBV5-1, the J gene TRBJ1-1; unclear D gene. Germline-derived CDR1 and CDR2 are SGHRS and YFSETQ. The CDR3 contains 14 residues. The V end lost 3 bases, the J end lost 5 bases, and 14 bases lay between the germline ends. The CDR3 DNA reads TGCGCCAGCAGCTCGGGTCTGGTGGGTACTGAAGCTTTCTTT. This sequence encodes CASSSGLVGTEAFF.

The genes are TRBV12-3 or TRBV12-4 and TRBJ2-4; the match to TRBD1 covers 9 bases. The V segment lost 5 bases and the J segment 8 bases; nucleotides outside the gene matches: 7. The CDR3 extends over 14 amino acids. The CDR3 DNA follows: TGTGCCAGCAGTGTCCGGGACAGGGTACACATTCAGTACTTC. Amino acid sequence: CASSVRDRVHIQYF.

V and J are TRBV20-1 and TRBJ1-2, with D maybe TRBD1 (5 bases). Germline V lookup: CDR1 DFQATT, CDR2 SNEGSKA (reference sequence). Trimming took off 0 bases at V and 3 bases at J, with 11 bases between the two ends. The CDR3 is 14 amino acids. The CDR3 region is CSARDWSGYYGYTF. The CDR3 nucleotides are TGCAGTGCTAGAGATTGGTCAGGGTACTATGGCTACACCTTC.

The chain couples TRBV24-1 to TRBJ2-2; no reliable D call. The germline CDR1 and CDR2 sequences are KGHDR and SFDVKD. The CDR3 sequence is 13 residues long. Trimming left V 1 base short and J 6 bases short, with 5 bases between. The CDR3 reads CATSDFSSGELFF. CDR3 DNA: TGTGCCACCAGTGATTTTAGTTCCGGGGAGCTGTTTTTT.

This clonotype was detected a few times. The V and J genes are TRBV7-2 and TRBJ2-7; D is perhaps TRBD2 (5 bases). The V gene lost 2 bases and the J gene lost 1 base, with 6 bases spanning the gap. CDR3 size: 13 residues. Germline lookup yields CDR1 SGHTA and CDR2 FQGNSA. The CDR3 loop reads CASSLWTSYEQYF. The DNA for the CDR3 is TGTGCCAGCAGCTTATGGACTTCCTACGAGCAGTACTTC. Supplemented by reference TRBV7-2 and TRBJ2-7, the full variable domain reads GAGVSQSPSNKVTEKGKDVELRCDPISGHTALYWYRQSLGQGLEFLIYFQGNSAPDKSGLPSDRFSAERTGGSVSTLTIQRTQQEDSAVYLCASSLWTSYEQYFGPGTRLTVT.

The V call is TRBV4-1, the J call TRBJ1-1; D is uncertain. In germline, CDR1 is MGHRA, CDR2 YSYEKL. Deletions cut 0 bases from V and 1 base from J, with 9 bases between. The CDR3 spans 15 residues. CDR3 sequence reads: CASSQDMWGNTEAFF. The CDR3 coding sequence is TGCGCCAGCAGCCAAGATATGTGGGGGAACACTGAAGCTTTCTTT.

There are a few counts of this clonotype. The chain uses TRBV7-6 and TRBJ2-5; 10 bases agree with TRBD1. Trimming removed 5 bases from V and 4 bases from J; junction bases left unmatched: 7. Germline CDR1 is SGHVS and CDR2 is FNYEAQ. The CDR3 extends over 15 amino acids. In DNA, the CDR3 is TGTGCCAGCAGCGCGTGGACAGGGGGTGGAGAGACCCAGTACTTC. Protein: CASSAWTGGGETQYF.